Following are 20 T cell receptor beta chains from one sample sequenced in a study of blood T cell repertoires in COVID-19. Clones were sequenced by immunoSEQ multiplex PCR, and TCRdb holds only the in-frame ones, with some missing. The sample records about 77,000 clones, about 70% being singletons. Sequenced sample: peripheral blood. The receptor set was obtained from a man in his sixties with acute or convalescent COVID-19.

The chain has TRBV10-2 and TRBJ1-5; TRBD1 matches 8 bases. V gave up 6 bases and J gave up 6 bases; unmatched junction bases: 7. Germline lookup yields CDR1 WSHSY and CDR2 SAAADI. There are 14 residues in the CDR3. CDR3 protein: CASSLQGGGQPQHF. CDR3 DNA: TGCGCCAGCAGCCTACAGGGGGGCGGTCAGCCCCAGCATTTT.

This clone was observed a handful of times. The genes are TRBV23-1 and TRBJ1-1; D ambiguous. TRBV23-1 qualifies as an ORF whose function is uncertain. This CDR3 is 14 amino acids long. The V end lost 2 bases, the J end lost 4 bases, and 11 bases lay between the germline ends. The CDR3 DNA is TGCGCCAGCAGTCAAATGGGAGGGCTCACTGAAGCTTTCTTT. Its protein product is CASSQMGGLTEAFF.

The sample holds a few counts of this clone. The chain recombines TRBV5-1 with TRBJ2-2; TRBD1 matches at 8 bases. This CDR3 is 16 amino acids long. J was trimmed by 5 bases and V by 3 bases; bases with no gene match: 9. CDR1 and CDR2 (germline): SGHRS, YFSETQ. The chain's CDR3 is CASSSDRGRGTGELFF. The CDR3 DNA follows: TGCGCCAGCAGCTCAGACAGGGGTCGAGGGACCGGGGAGCTGTTTTTT.

This chain uses TRBV18 with TRBJ2-7; TRBD1 matches 9 bases. J gave up 4 bases and V 5 bases, and 21 bases lay outside the gene matches. The CDR3 is 19 residues long. Germline V gene sequence: CDR1 KGHSH, CDR2 LQKENI. The CDR3, as DNA: TGTGCCAGCTCAACTGTTGGGACAGGGCCCACCATGGGATTTTACGAGCAGTACGTC. Its protein is CASSTVGTGPTMGFYEQYV.

The V call is TRBV9, the J call TRBJ2-1; D uncertain. Looked up from germline, CDR1 is SGDLS and CDR2 is YYNGEE. The CDR3 extends over 11 amino acids. The ends were cut back, 0 bases at V and 12 bases at J, with 7 bases in the middle. The CDR3 is CASSVGQAQFF. For the CDR3, the DNA is TGTGCCAGCAGCGTAGGGCAGGCGCAGTTCTTC.

The chain couples TRBV25-1 to TRBJ2-1, with D uncertain. Deletions cut 1 base from V and 0 bases from J, with 7 bases between. Germline V lookup: CDR1 MGHDK, CDR2 SYGVNS. The CDR3 spans 15 residues. The chain's CDR3 is CASSEWRSSYNEQFF. CDR3 bases: TGTGCCAGCAGTGAATGGCGGAGCTCCTACAATGAGCAGTTCTTC.

This chain connects TRBV6-6 to TRBJ2-1; no definite D call. Trimming stripped 6 bases from V and 6 bases from J, with 6 bases between. The CDR3 covers 11 residues. CDR1 MNHNY and CDR2 SVGAGI come from the germline V gene (reference sequence). The CDR3 here is CASRSINEQFF. The CDR3 region has the DNA TGTGCCAGCAGGAGCATCAATGAGCAGTTCTTC.

The rearrangement uses TRBV7-3 and TRBJ2-2; 8 bases map to TRBD2. There are 14 residues in the CDR3. Germline CDR1 is SGHTA and CDR2 is FQGTGA. Losses at the gene ends were 5 bases for V and 7 bases for J; bases not matched to a gene: 6. CDR3 residues: CASSRGGAGGELFF. In DNA, the CDR3 is TGTGCCAGCAGCCGGGGGGGCGCCGGCGGGGAGCTGTTTTTT.

The chain is built from TRBV6-5 and TRBJ1-1, with a tentative D call TRBD1 (5 bases). The CDR3 is made up of 14 amino acids. Germline V gene data show CDR1 as MNHEY and CDR2 as SVGAGI. Trimming stripped 2 bases from V and 1 base from J, with 8 bases between. The chain's CDR3 is CASSYRGGNTEAFF. DNA of the CDR3: TGTGCCAGCAGTTACCGCGGGGGGAACACTGAAGCTTTCTTT.

The J gene is TRBJ2-7, the V gene TRBV18, with D tentatively TRBD1 (5 bases). Trimming took 3 bases from V and 6 from J, leaving 15 bases between them. This CDR3 has 14 residues. CDR1 is KGHSH and CDR2 is LQKENI in the germline V gene. In DNA form, the CDR3 reads TGTGCCAGCTCACCGTCAGGGTCACGGACCGAGCAGTACTTC. Protein: CASSPSGSRTEQYF.

The chain couples TRBV11-2 to TRBJ1-5; no reliable D call. The CDR3 is 12 amino acids. The V gene's germline CDR1 is SGHAT and CDR2 FQNNGV. Trimming shortened V by 3 bases and J by 11 bases, and 11 bases separated the two germline ends. DNA for the CDR3: TGTGCCAGCAGCTTTACCGGGGAGACCCAGCATTTT. Protein sequence: CASSFTGETQHF.

This clone appeared a few times. The chain uses TRBV30 and TRBJ1-4; D may be TRBD1 (6 bases). This CDR3 contains 15 residues. The ends were cut back, 3 bases at V and 1 base at J, with 12 bases in the middle. Germline assignment: CDR1 GTSNPN and CDR2 SVGIG (reference sequence). The CDR3 coding sequence is TGTGCCTGGAGGCACAGGGAGGGAACTAATGAAAAACTGTTTTTT. Translating it yields CAWRHREGTNEKLFF.

The chain recombines TRBV5-6 with TRBJ1-5, with 7 bases identical to TRBD1. Per the germline V gene, CDR1 is SGHDT and CDR2 is YYEEEE. The CDR3 is 15 amino acids. With 0 bases clipped from V and 4 bases from J, the junction kept 4 bases outside the gene matches. The CDR3 coding sequence is TGTGCCAGCAGCTTGGCCGGGACAGTTAATCAGCCCCAGCATTTT. This translates into CASSLAGTVNQPQHF.

The chain links TRBV7-2 to TRBJ1-4; tentative D call: TRBD1 (5 bases). Looked up from germline, CDR1 is SGHTA and CDR2 is FQGNSA. The germline V and J ends were trimmed by 5 bases and 8 bases, with 15 bases remaining between them. The CDR3 totals 14 residues. CDR3 loop: CASSRGRVNEKLFF. The CDR3 coding sequence is TGTGCCAGCAGCAGAGGCAGGGTTAACGAAAAACTGTTTTTT.

V usage is TRBV28 and J usage is TRBJ2-7; TRBD1 aligns across 8 bases. V shed 3 bases and J 2 bases; nucleotides not matched to a gene: 3. This CDR3 contains 14 residues. CDR1 is MDHEN and CDR2 is SYDVKM in the germline V gene. CDR3 sequence reads: CASSLGDRTYEQYV. The CDR3 DNA is TGTGCCAGCAGTTTGGGGGACAGGACCTACGAGCAGTACGTC.

The chain recombines TRBV7-3 with TRBJ1-5; D unclear. In germline, CDR1 is SGHTA, CDR2 FQGTGA. Trimming left V 4 bases short and J 4 bases short, with 20 bases between. The CDR3 totals 17 residues. CDR3 residues: CASSSPNGGRENQPQHF. Here the CDR3 DNA reads TGTGCCAGCAGCTCCCCTAATGGAGGGAGGGAGAATCAGCCCCAGCATTTT.

This sequence joins TRBV7-3 and TRBJ1-5; 10 nucleotides align to TRBD1. V trimming: 5 bases; J trimming: 5 bases; junction bases outside the gene matches: 3. CDR1 and CDR2 from the germline V gene are SGHTA and FQGTGA. The CDR3 runs 14 residues. The CDR3 is CASSRTGGDQPQHF. CDR3 nucleotides: TGTGCCAGCAGCCGGACAGGGGGAGATCAGCCCCAGCATTTT.

V is TRBV7-3 and J is TRBJ2-3; no definite D call. This CDR3 has 14 residues. Germline-derived CDR1 and CDR2 are SGHTA and FQGTGA. The germline V and J ends were trimmed by 5 bases and 2 bases, with 11 bases remaining between them. The CDR3 reads CASSPQPDTDTQYF. CDR3 bases: TGTGCCAGCAGCCCACAGCCAGACACAGATACGCAGTATTTT.

V gene TRBV7-3 combines with J gene TRBJ2-1; 9 bases line up with TRBD2. Germline V CDR1 and CDR2: SGHTA, FQGTGA. This CDR3 contains 15 residues. V gave up 2 bases and J gave up 8 bases; unmatched junction bases: 7. CDR3: CASSLLAGGPYEQFF. The CDR3 nucleotides are TGTGCCAGCAGCTTATTGGCGGGAGGGCCCTATGAGCAGTTCTTC.

V and J are TRBV15 and TRBJ1-2; possibly TRBD1 for D (6 bases). This CDR3 spans 15 amino acids. The germline CDR1 and CDR2 sequences are LNHNV and YYDKDF (reference sequence). Trimming stripped 2 bases from V and 8 bases from J, with 18 bases between. CDR3 in amino acids: CATSRTQQGMSGYTF. The DNA for the CDR3 is TGTGCCACCAGCAGAACCCAGCAGGGGATGAGCGGCTACACCTTC.